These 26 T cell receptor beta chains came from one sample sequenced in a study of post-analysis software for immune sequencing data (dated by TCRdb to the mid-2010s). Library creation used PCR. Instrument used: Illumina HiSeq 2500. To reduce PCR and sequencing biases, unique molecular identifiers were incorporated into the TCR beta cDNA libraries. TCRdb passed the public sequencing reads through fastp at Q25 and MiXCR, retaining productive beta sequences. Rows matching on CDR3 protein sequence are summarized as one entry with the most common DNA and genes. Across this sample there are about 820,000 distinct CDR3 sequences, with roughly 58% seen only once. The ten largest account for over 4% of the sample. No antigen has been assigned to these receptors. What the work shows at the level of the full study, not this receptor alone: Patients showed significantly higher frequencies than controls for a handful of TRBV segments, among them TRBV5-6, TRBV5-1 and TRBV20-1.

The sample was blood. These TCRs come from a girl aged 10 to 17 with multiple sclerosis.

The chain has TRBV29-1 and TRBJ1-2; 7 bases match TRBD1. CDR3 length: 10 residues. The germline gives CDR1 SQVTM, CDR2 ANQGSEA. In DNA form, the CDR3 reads TGCAACGCTCTCCGACAGGGCGACACCTTC. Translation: CNALRQGDTF.

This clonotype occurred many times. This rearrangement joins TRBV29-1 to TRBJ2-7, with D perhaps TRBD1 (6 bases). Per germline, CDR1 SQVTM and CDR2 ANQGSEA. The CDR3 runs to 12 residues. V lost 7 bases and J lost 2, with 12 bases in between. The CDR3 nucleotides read TGCAGCGCTTACAGGGATACCTACGAGCAGTACTTC. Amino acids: CSAYRDTYEQYF.

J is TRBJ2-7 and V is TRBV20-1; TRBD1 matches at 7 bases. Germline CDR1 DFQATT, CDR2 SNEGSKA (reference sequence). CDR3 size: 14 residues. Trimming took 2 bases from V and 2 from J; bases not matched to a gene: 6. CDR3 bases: TGCAGTGCTAGAACCGGGACAGCTGCCTACGAGCAGTACTTC. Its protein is CSARTGTAAYEQYF.

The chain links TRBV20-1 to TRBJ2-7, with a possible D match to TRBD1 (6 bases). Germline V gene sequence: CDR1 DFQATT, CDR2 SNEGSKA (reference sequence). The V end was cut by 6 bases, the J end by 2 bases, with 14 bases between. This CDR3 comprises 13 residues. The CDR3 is CSAAVDRAYEQYF. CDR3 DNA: TGCAGTGCCGCCGTGGACAGAGCCTACGAGCAGTACTTC.

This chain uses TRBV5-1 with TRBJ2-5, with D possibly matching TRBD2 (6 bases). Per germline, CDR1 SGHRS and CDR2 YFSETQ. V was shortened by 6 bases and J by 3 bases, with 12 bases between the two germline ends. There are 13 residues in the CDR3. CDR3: CASTFGGEETQYF. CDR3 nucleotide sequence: TGCGCCAGCACCTTTGGAGGGGAAGAGACCCAGTACTTC.

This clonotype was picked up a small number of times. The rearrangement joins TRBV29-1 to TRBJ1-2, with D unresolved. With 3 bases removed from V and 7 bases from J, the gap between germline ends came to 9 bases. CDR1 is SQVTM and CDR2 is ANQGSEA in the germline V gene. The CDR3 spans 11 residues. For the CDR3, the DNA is TGCAGCGTTGATCGGCAATTTGGCTACACCTTC. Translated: CSVDRQFGYTF.

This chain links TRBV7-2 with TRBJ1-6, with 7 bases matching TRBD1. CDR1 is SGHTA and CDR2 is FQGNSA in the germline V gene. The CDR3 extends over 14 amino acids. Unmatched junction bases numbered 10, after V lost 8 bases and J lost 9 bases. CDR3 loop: CASGQGTVGSPLHF. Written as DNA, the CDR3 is TGTGCCAGCGGCCAAGGGACAGTGGGTTCACCCCTCCACTTT.

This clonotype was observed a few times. The CDR3 coding sequence is TGCAGCGTTGAAGGAGGGGACAACTACGAGCAGTACTTC. Translated, it gives CSVEGGDNYEQYF. The rearrangement joins TRBV29-1 to TRBJ2-7; tentative D call: TRBD1 (6 bases). Germline V lookup: CDR1 SQVTM, CDR2 ANQGSEA. The V and J ends lost 1 base and 3 bases respectively, with 10 bases between them. The CDR3 spans 13 residues.

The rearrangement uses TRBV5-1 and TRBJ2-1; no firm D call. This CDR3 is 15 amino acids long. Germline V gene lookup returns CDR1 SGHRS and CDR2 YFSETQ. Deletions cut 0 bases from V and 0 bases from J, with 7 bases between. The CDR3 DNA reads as TGCGCCAGCAGCTTGGTTTACGGCTCCTACAATGAGCAGTTCTTC. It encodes CASSLVYGSYNEQFF.

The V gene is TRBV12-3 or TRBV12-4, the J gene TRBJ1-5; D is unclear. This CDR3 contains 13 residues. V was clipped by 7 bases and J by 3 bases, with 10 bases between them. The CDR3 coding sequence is TGTGCCAGCACACCCGGGGTCAATCAGCCCCAGCATTTT. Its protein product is CASTPGVNQPQHF.

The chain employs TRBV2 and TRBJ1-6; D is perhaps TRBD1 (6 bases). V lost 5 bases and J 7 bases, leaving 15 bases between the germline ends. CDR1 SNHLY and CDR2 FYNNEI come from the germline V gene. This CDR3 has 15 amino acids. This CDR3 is CASSYRDGNNSPLHF. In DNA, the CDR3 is TGTGCCAGCAGTTACAGGGATGGCAACAATTCACCCCTCCACTTT.

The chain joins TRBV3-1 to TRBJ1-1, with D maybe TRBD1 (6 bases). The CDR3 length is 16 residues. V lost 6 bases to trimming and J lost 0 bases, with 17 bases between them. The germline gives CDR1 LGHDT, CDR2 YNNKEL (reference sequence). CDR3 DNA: TGTGCCAGCAGTCCTTCGCAGGGGTCCATGAACACTGAAGCTTTCTTT. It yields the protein CASSPSQGSMNTEAFF.

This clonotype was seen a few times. CDR3 in amino acids: CASSLLGRNYGYTF. The CDR3 DNA sequence: TGTGCCAGCAGCTTGCTGGGCAGAAACTATGGCTACACCTTC. The gene calls are TRBV5-6 and TRBJ1-2; D is unresolved. Germline V lookup: CDR1 SGHDT, CDR2 YYEEEE. The V and J ends lost 1 base and 2 bases respectively, with 9 bases between them. The CDR3 contains 14 residues.

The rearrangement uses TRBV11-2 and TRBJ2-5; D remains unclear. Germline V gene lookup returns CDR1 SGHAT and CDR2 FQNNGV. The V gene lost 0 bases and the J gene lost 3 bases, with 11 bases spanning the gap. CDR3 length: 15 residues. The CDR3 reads CASSLDRSDEETQYF. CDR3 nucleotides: TGTGCCAGCAGCTTAGATCGCAGCGATGAAGAGACCCAGTACTTC. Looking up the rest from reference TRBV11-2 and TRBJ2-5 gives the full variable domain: EAGVAQSPRYKIIEKRQSVAFWCNPISGHATLYWYQQILGQGPKLLIQFQNNGVVDDSQLPKDRFSAERLKGVDSTLKIQPAKLEDSAVYLCASSLDRSDEETQYFGPGTRLLVL.

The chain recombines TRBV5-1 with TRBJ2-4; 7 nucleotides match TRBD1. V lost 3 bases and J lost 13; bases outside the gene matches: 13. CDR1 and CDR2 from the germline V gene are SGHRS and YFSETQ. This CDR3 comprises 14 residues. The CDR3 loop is CASSSGTAILGQYF. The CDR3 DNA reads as TGCGCCAGCAGCTCCGGGACAGCCATACTGGGGCAGTACTTC.

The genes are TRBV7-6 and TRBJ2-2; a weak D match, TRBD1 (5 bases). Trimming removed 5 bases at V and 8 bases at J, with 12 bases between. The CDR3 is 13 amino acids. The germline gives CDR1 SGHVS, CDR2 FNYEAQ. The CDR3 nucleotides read TGTGCCAGCAGCCGGACCTCAGGGGGGGAGCTGTTTTTT. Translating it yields CASSRTSGGELFF.

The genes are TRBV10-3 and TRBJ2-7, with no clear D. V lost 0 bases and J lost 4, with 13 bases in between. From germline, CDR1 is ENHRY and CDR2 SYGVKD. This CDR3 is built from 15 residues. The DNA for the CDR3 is TGTGCCATCAGTGAGTCTTTCAACCGTAAATACGAGCAGTACTTC. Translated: CAISESFNRKYEQYF.

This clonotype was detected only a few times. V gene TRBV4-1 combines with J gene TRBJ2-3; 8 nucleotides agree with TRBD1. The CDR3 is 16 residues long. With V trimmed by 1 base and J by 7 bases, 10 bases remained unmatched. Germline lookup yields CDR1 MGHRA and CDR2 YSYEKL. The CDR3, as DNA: TGCGCCAGCAGCCAAGCAGCAGGGGGCGGATCGAATACGCAGTATTTT. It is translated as CASSQAAGGGSNTQYF.

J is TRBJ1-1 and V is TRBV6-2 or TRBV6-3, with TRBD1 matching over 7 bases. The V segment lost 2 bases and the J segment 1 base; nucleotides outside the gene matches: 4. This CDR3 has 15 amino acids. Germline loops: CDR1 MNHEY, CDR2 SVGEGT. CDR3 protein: CASSYRGDRNTEAFF. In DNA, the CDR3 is TGTGCCAGCAGTTACAGGGGGGACAGGAACACTGAAGCTTTCTTT.

The CDR3 bases are TGTGCCAGCAGTCGCGGGACAGGGCCAGGCGAGCAGTACTTC. Translated, it gives CASSRGTGPGEQYF. The chain couples TRBV28 to TRBJ2-7, with TRBD1 identical over 9 bases. The V gene end was trimmed by 5 bases and the J gene end by 6 bases; junction bases not matched to a gene: 8. The length of the CDR3 is 14 residues. CDR1 MDHEN and CDR2 SYDVKM come from the germline V gene.

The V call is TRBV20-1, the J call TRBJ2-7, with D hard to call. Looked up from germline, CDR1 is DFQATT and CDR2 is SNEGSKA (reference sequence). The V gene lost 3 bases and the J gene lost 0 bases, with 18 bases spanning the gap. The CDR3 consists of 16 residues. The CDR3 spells CSASIPSGPFSYEQYF. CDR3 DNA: TGCAGTGCTAGCATCCCTTCCGGGCCCTTCTCCTACGAGCAGTACTTC.

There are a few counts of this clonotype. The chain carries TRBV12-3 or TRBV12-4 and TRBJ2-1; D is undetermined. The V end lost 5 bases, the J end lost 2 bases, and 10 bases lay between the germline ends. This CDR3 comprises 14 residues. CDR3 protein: CASSPDNAYNEQFF. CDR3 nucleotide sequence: TGTGCCAGCAGTCCCGACAACGCCTACAATGAGCAGTTCTTC.

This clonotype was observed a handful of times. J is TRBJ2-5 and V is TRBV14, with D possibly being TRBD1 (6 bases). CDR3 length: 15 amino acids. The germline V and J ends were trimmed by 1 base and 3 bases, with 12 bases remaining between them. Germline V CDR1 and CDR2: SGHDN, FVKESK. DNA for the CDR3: TGTGCCAGCAGCCAAGTGGACAGTTGGAAAGAGACCCAGTACTTC. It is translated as CASSQVDSWKETQYF.

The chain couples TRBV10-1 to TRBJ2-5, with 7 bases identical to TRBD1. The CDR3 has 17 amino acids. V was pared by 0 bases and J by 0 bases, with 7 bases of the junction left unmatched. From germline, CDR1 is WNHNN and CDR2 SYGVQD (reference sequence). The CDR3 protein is CASSESGTGAYQETQYF. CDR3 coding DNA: TGCGCCAGCAGTGAGTCGGGAACAGGGGCTTACCAAGAGACCCAGTACTTC.

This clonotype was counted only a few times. The CDR3 DNA reads as TGCAGTGCTAGTCGGGGCGGGGACCTCTACGAGCAGTACTTC. It yields the protein CSASRGGDLYEQYF. V and J are TRBV20-1 and TRBJ2-7; perhaps TRBD2 as D (6 bases). The germline V gene encodes CDR1 DFQATT and CDR2 SNEGSKA (reference sequence). The V end was cut by 3 bases, the J end by 3 bases, with 15 bases between. The CDR3 contains 14 residues.

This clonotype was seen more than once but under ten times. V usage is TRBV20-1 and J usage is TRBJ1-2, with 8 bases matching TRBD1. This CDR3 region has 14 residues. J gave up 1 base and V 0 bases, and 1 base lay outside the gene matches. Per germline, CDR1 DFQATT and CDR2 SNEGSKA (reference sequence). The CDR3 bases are TGCAGTGCTAGAGAGACAGGGGTTAACTATGGCTACACCTTC. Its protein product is CSARETGVNYGYTF.